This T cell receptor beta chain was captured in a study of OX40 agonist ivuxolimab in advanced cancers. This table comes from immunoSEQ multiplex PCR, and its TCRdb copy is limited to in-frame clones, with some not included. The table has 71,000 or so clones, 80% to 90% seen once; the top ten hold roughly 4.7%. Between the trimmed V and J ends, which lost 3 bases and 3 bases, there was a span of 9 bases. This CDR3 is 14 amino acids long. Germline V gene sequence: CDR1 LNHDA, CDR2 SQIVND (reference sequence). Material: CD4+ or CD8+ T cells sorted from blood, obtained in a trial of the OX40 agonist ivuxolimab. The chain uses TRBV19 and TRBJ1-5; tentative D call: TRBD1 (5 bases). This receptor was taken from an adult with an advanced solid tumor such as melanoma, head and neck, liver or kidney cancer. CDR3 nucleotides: TGTGCCAGTAGTATGGCGGGGCCCAATCAGCCCCAGCATTTT. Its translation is CASSMAGPNQPQHF.